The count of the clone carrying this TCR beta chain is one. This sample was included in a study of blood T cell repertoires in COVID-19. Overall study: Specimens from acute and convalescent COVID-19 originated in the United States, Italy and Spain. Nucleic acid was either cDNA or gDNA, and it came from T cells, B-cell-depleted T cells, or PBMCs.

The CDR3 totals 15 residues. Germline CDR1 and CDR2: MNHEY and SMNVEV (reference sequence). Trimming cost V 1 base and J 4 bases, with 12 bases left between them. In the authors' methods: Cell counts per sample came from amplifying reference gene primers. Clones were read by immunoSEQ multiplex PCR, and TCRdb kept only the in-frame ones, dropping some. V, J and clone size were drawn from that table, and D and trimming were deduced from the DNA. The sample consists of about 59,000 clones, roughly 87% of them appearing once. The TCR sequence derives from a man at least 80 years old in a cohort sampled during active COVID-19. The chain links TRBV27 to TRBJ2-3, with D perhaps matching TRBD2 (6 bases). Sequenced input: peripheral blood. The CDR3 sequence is CASSLWPGGPDTQYF. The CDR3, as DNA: TGTGCCAGCAGTTTATGGCCCGGGGGTCCAGATACGCAGTATTTT.